This T cell receptor (beta chain) was captured by sequencing in a study of blood T cell repertoires in COVID-19. Study context: Sources were T cells, B-cell-depleted T cells, or PBMCs; the material itself was cDNA or gDNA.

The junction had 3 bases not matched to a gene; V was cut back by 7 bases and J by 1 base. CDR3 length equals 13 residues. Germline-derived CDR1 and CDR2 are MDHEN and SYDVKM. Authors' data handling: From reference gene primer amplification, estimates of nucleated cell counts were derived. The method was immunoSEQ multiplex PCR; TCRdb's version includes in-frame clones alone and lacks a portion of them. D and trimming come from the DNA, and the V and J calls and clone size come from that table. The table lists tens of thousands of clones, 80% to 90% of them singletons. The V gene is TRBV28, the J gene TRBJ1-1; 7 positions match TRBD1. This TCR was sampled from an older woman with acute or convalescent COVID-19. The sequencing input was peripheral blood. The CDR3 is CASKDRRNTEAFF. The CDR3 nucleotides are TGTGCCAGCAAGGACAGGAGGAACACTGAAGCTTTCTTT.